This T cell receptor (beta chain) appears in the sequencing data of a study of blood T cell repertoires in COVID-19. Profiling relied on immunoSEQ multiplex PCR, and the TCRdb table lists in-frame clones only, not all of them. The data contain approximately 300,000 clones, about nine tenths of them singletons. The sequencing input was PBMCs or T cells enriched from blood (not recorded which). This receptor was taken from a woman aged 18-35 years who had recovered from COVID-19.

CDR3 sequence: CASTGQGYGYTF. The CDR3 DNA reads as TGTGCCAGCACTGGACAGGGCTATGGCTACACCTTC. This chain joins TRBV25-1 and TRBJ1-2; 8 positions agree with TRBD1. CDR1 MGHDK and CDR2 SYGVNS come from the germline V gene. V shed 7 bases and J 4 bases; nucleotides not matched to a gene: 2. This CDR3 has 12 amino acids.